Sequencing of this T cell receptor (beta chain) was carried out in a study of tumor-infiltrating lymphocytes in oesophageal squamous cell carcinoma. TCRdb recomputed calls from the PCR reads with MiXCR, one row per CDR3 protein. The sample contains approximately 19,000 distinct CDR3 sequences, roughly 39% of which appear only once. V shed 5 bases, J shed 7 bases, and the junction held 13 bases outside the gene matches. The CDR3 spans 16 residues. Germline V lookup: CDR1 SEHNR, CDR2 FQNEAQ (reference sequence). In its sample, this clonotype ranks as medium-sized (0.01 to 0.1%). This could be a read error, since a much larger clone is one nucleotide away.

The sequenced sample was normal esophageal tissue next to the tumor. This clonotype was sampled from a male donor with esophageal squamous cell carcinoma. J is TRBJ2-7 and V is TRBV7-9; 11 bases line up with TRBD2. The CDR3 DNA follows: TGTGCCAGCAGCCCGAGTAGCGGGAGGGCCAAGAATGAGCAGTACTTC. It yields the protein CASSPSSGRAKNEQYF.